Presented here are 30 T cell receptor beta chains from one specimen sequenced in a study of blood T cells in healthy people across ages. Together with a sample-barcoded 5' primer, a J-beta primer mix was included in a second PCR lasting about 6 to 11 cycles. TCRdb ran MiXCR on the 5' RACE reads and lists one entry per CDR3 protein. The sample carries roughly 900,000 distinct CDR3 sequences, about 44% recorded once. The sequencing sample was made of blood. These receptors came from a man aged 25 to 45 in good health.

This clonotype came up many times. The rearrangement links TRBV6-1 to TRBJ2-3; TRBD2 is a possible D gene (5 bases). The CDR3 length is 14 residues. CDR1 is MNHNS, CDR2 SASEGT, per germline. V lost 3 bases to trimming and J lost 1 base, with 8 bases between them. CDR3 residues: CASSEARGTDTQYF. Here the CDR3 DNA reads TGTGCCAGCAGTGAGGCGCGGGGCACAGATACGCAGTATTTT.

The chain joins TRBV7-2 to TRBJ2-7; D is ambiguous. CDR3 length equals 14 residues. V was shortened by 2 bases and J by 0 bases, with 8 bases between the two germline ends. Germline loops: CDR1 SGHTA, CDR2 FQGNSA. CDR3 amino acids: CASSLRVISYEQYF. DNA for the CDR3: TGTGCCAGCAGCTTAAGAGTCATCTCCTACGAGCAGTACTTC.

The rearrangement uses TRBV2 and TRBJ2-1, with TRBD2 identical over 10 bases. The CDR3 runs 17 residues. Germline CDR1 SNHLY, CDR2 FYNNEI. J was trimmed by 5 bases and V by 6 bases; bases with no gene match: 13. The CDR3: CASRERSGTSAHNEQFF. Here the CDR3 DNA reads TGTGCCAGCAGGGAAAGAAGCGGGACTAGCGCCCACAATGAGCAGTTCTTC.

This sequence joins TRBV30 and TRBJ2-1; 8 bases match TRBD2. The CDR3 contains 15 residues. Germline-derived CDR1 and CDR2 are GTSNPN and SVGIG (reference sequence). The junction had 6 bases not matched to a gene; V was cut back by 3 bases and J by 2 bases. The CDR3 DNA is TGTGCCTGGAGCCTAGCGGGTCTGACCTACAATGAGCAGTTCTTC. Translating gives CAWSLAGLTYNEQFF.

There are a few counts of this clonotype. V and J are TRBV15 and TRBJ2-5; D remains unclear. The ends were cut back, 5 bases at V and 1 base at J, with 8 bases in the middle. Germline V gives CDR1 LNHNV, CDR2 YYDKDF (reference sequence). CDR3 length equals 13 residues. This CDR3 reads CATSPRPQETQYF. CDR3 in DNA: TGTGCCACCAGCCCTAGACCCCAAGAGACCCAGTACTTC.

The rearrangement joins TRBV29-1 to TRBJ2-3, with 12 bases that match TRBD1. This CDR3 region has 15 residues. Trimming at V came to 4 bases and at J to 4 bases, leaving 6 bases not matched to a gene. From germline, CDR1 is SQVTM and CDR2 ANQGSEA. CDR3 nucleotides: TGCAGCGTTGTAGGTGGGACAGGGGGCCCAGATACGCAGTATTTT. Translating gives CSVVGGTGGPDTQYF.

The chain joins TRBV21-1 to TRBJ2-5; the D call of TRBD2 is as the table states it, not checked on the DNA. The J call may be incorrect, as the DNA end agrees better with TRBJ2-7. TRBV21-1 is classified as a pseudogene. CDR3 length equals 14 residues. The CDR3 loop is CASPLRGTTYEQYF. CDR3 coding DNA: TGTGCCAGCCCGCTGCGCGGGACGACGTACGAGCAGTACTTC.

This clonotype has a count of ten or more. This chain uses TRBV20-1 with TRBJ2-4, with 12 bases matching TRBD2. Trimming at V came to 7 bases and at J to 9 bases, leaving 7 bases not matched to a gene. CDR1 and CDR2 from the germline V gene are DFQATT and SNEGSKA (reference sequence). The CDR3 is 13 residues long. CDR3 in DNA: TGCAGTGTCACACTAGCGGGAGGAACCATTCAGTACTTC. Residues: CSVTLAGGTIQYF.

This chain uses TRBV7-8 with TRBJ2-1; 12 nucleotides agree with TRBD2. V dropped 2 bases and J dropped 0; count of bases not matched to a gene: 11. This CDR3 comprises 20 residues. CDR1 is SGHVS, CDR2 FQNEAQ, per germline. This CDR3 is CASSLLRLAGASSSYNEQFF. The DNA of the CDR3 is TGTGCCAGCAGCTTACTACGACTAGCGGGGGCCTCGAGCTCCTACAATGAGCAGTTCTTC.

V usage is TRBV13 and J usage is TRBJ1-5; D is unresolved. Germline CDR1 and CDR2: PRHDT and FYEKMQ (reference sequence). CDR3 length: 10 residues. V gave up 10 bases and J gave up 5 bases, with 6 bases separating them. The CDR3 protein is CANRHQPQHF. The CDR3, as DNA: TGTGCCAACAGACATCAGCCCCAGCATTTT.

The chain couples TRBV20-1 to TRBJ2-3; 12 nucleotides align to TRBD2. This CDR3 comprises 15 residues. Germline CDR1 and CDR2: DFQATT and SNEGSKA (reference sequence). V shed 5 bases and J 1 base; nucleotides not matched to a gene: 4. The DNA of the CDR3 is TGCAGTGCTGCGGCTAGCGGGGGGGGCACAGATACGCAGTATTTT. Its translation: CSAAASGGGTDTQYF.

The rearrangement joins TRBV5-1 to TRBJ1-2, with 8 bases aligning to TRBD1. V shed 5 bases, J shed 3 bases, and the junction held 6 bases outside the gene matches. CDR1 and CDR2 from the germline V gene are SGHRS and YFSETQ. This CDR3 spans 14 amino acids. In DNA, the CDR3 is TGCGCCAGCAGAGTACAGGGGGAGGACTATGGCTACACCTTC. It specifies CASRVQGEDYGYTF.

V and J are TRBV7-9 and TRBJ2-7, with TRBD1 identical over 11 bases. Trimming removed 5 bases from V and 5 bases from J; junction bases left unmatched: 11. The CDR3 length is 16 residues. Germline CDR1 is SEHNR and CDR2 is FQNEAQ (reference sequence). The chain's CDR3 is CASSPRGTGGSNEQYF. Written as DNA, the CDR3 is TGTGCCAGCAGCCCTAGGGGGACAGGGGGAAGTAACGAGCAGTACTTC.

The gene calls are TRBV2 and TRBJ1-4, with 9 positions matching TRBD1. The CDR3 is 15 residues long. V was pared by 4 bases and J by 7 bases, with 7 bases of the junction left unmatched. Per the germline V gene, CDR1 is SNHLY and CDR2 is FYNNEI. CDR3 in amino acids: CASSVLTGGVEKLFF. DNA of the CDR3: TGTGCCAGCAGTGTCCTGACAGGGGGTGTTGAAAAACTGTTTTTT.

This chain links TRBV12-3 or TRBV12-4 with TRBJ2-1, with D perhaps assigned TRBD1 or TRBD2 (5 bases each). V was trimmed by 2 bases and J by 6 bases, leaving 17 bases between them. This CDR3 is 16 amino acids long. CDR3 residues: CASSLLWGSGGNEQFF. Written as DNA, the CDR3 is TGTGCCAGCAGTTTACTTTGGGGGTCAGGAGGCAATGAGCAGTTCTTC.

There are a few counts of this clonotype. The V gene is TRBV11-3, the J gene TRBJ2-7; 10 bases are shared with TRBD1. The CDR3 contains 14 residues. CDR1 is SGHNT, CDR2 YENEEA, per germline. Trimming removed 6 bases from V and 3 bases from J; junction bases left unmatched: 5. The CDR3 DNA reads as TGTGCCAGCAGAGGCAGGACAGGGGGCTACGAGCAGTACTTC. This sequence encodes CASRGRTGGYEQYF.

This clonotype turned up a few times. The chain has TRBV27 and TRBJ2-3; D possibly uses TRBD1 or TRBD2 (5 bases each). V lost 6 bases and J lost 2, with 18 bases in between. The CDR3 is 16 amino acids. CDR1 and CDR2 from the germline V gene are MNHEY and SMNVEV (reference sequence). For the CDR3, the DNA is TGTGCCAGCAGGGGGCGGTCAACGACTACCACAGATACGCAGTATTTT. It translates to CASRGRSTTTTDTQYF.

Only a few counts were recorded for this clonotype. V and J are TRBV6-4 and TRBJ2-1; no clear D gene. V was shortened by 2 bases and J by 7 bases, with 9 bases between the two germline ends. CDR1 and CDR2 (germline): MRHNA, SNTAGT. The CDR3 is 13 amino acids. The chain's CDR3 is CASSDRDPNEQFF. CDR3 nucleotides: TGTGCCAGCAGTGACAGAGACCCAAATGAGCAGTTCTTC.

The chain joins TRBV29-1 to TRBJ1-2; D is unresolved. The V and J ends lost 3 bases and 3 bases respectively, with 14 bases between them. Germline CDR1 and CDR2: SQVTM and ANQGSEA. The CDR3 consists of 14 residues. The CDR3 bases are TGCAGCGTTGAGGAGGGCGGCGGGTACTATGGCTACACCTTC. Its translation: CSVEEGGGYYGYTF.

Turning to this clonotype: This may be a read error, as it is one base from a much larger clone. The chain carries TRBV29-1 and TRBJ1-2; 7 positions match TRBD1. Germline loops: CDR1 SQVTM, CDR2 ANQGSEA. CDR3 length: 11 residues. The CDR3 region is CSGERDRGYTF. CDR3 DNA sequence: TGCAGCGGTGAACGGGACAGAGGCTACACCTTC.

DNA for the CDR3: TGTGCCAGCTCGTCGGCTGGGGGACTTGAGTTCTTC. Residues: CASSSAGGLEFF. The chain has TRBV18 and TRBJ2-1; maybe TRBD2 (6 bases). The germline gives CDR1 KGHSH, CDR2 LQKENI. Trimming stripped 6 bases from V and 14 bases from J, with 17 bases between. This CDR3 region has 12 residues.

V is TRBV6-5 and J is TRBJ1-2; D gene uncertain. CDR1 is MNHEY, CDR2 SVGAGI, per germline. CDR3 size: 14 residues. Trimming removed 0 bases at V and 4 bases at J, with 9 bases between. CDR3 loop: CASSYSSQSYGYTF. The CDR3 DNA reads TGTGCCAGCAGTTACTCGAGCCAGAGCTATGGCTACACCTTC.

Of note for this clonotype: This clone may be a read error of a much larger clone one base away. The chain combines TRBV4-1 with TRBJ1-1, with D unclear. Germline-derived CDR1 and CDR2 are MGHRA and YSYEKL. The CDR3 totals 15 residues. CDR3 sequence: CASNQDPAVNTEAFF. CDR3 in DNA: TGCGCCAGCAACCAAGATCCGGCGGTGAACACTGAAGCTTTCTTT.

Of note for this clonotype: A read error may explain this, as a much larger clone is one base away. V gene TRBV5-1 combines with J gene TRBJ2-1, with a tentative D call TRBD1 (6 bases). The V gene's germline CDR1 is SGHRS and CDR2 YFSETQ. This CDR3 is 13 amino acids long. The CDR3 bases are TGCACCAGCAGCTTGCAGGGGTACAATGAGCAGTTCTTC. This sequence encodes CTSSLQGYNEQFF.

The chain joins TRBV15 to TRBJ1-2; 7 bases line up with TRBD1. CDR3 length: 16 amino acids. Trimming at V came to 1 base and at J to 3 bases, leaving 8 bases not matched to a gene. Per germline, CDR1 LNHNV and CDR2 YYDKDF (reference sequence). CDR3 loop: CATSRGGQESDYGYTF. The CDR3 nucleotides read TGTGCCACCAGCAGAGGAGGACAGGAAAGTGACTATGGCTACACCTTC.

This clonotype was found a few times. This chain links TRBV6-6 with TRBJ1-6; weak D call: TRBD1 (5 bases). Germline CDR1 is MNHNY and CDR2 is SVGAGI (reference sequence). The CDR3 length is 15 residues. The ends were cut back, 5 bases at V and 6 bases at J, with 14 bases in the middle. The chain's CDR3 is CASSTPLGGNSPLHF. The CDR3 coding sequence is TGTGCCAGCAGTACTCCTTTGGGGGGTAATTCACCCCTCCACTTT.

The chain joins TRBV6-5 to TRBJ1-2; 11 positions agree with TRBD1. The CDR3 loop spans 18 amino acids. CDR1 MNHEY and CDR2 SVGAGI come from the germline V gene. The trim removed 2 bases at V and 5 bases at J, leaving 13 bases unmatched. The CDR3 sequence: CASSYRPGTGGVNYGYTF. The CDR3 DNA is TGTGCCAGCAGTTACCGACCCGGGACAGGGGGAGTTAATTATGGCTACACCTTC.

This clonotype has only one observation. This chain links TRBV6-1 with TRBJ2-1; TRBD1 is a possible D gene (5 bases). Germline CDR1 is MNHNS and CDR2 is SASEGT. V lost 0 bases and J lost 3, with 12 bases in between. The CDR3 spans 16 residues. CDR3 loop: CASSEAPRVVYNEQFF. CDR3 bases: TGTGCCAGCAGTGAAGCGCCCAGGGTTGTCTACAATGAGCAGTTCTTC.

A single count supports this clonotype. The J gene is TRBJ2-3, the V gene TRBV7-3; 7 bases match TRBD1. The CDR3 has 14 residues. The V and J ends lost 5 bases and 4 bases, in that order; junction bases with no gene match: 6. The germline V gene has CDR1 SGHTA and CDR2 FQGTGA. CDR3 DNA: TGTGCCAGCAGCATCCGAACAGGGGCAGATACGCAGTATTTT. Its translation is CASSIRTGADTQYF.

The J gene is TRBJ1-2, the V gene TRBV7-9; TRBD1 matches 7 bases. V was pared by 0 bases and J by 6 bases, with 4 bases of the junction left unmatched. CDR1 and CDR2 (germline): SEHNR, FQNEAQ (reference sequence). CDR3 size: 14 residues. This chain's CDR3 is CASSLATGWDGYTF. The DNA of the CDR3 is TGTGCCAGCAGCTTAGCGACAGGGTGGGATGGCTACACCTTC.